This entry describes one T cell receptor (beta chain). Its antigen is as yet unknown. This CDR3 is 14 amino acids long. The junction had 3 bases not matched to a gene; V was cut back by 4 bases and J by 3 bases. Per the germline V gene, CDR1 is MNHEY and CDR2 is SMNVEV (reference sequence). Clones were read by immunoSEQ multiplex PCR, and TCRdb kept only the in-frame ones, dropping some. Among fewer than 200,000 clones, about 80% were seen once, and the ten largest hold about 3%. This sample stems from a study of cytomegalovirus exposure and HLA in healthy donors. Findings and caveats of the study: Cytomegalovirus-associated TCR beta chains were listed, numbering 150 to 200. Three chains tied to CMV proved CMV antigen-specific in vitro.

The clonotype comes from a young woman in good health and CMV-seropositive. The chain links TRBV27 to TRBJ1-5; the match to TRBD1 covers 7 bases. Sequenced: PBMCs. In nucleotides, the CDR3 is TGTGCCAGCAGTTGGACAGGCCCCAATCAGCCCCAGCATTTT. Its protein is CASSWTGPNQPQHF.